The text below deals with one TCR beta chain. As yet, its antigen is unknown. The sample is drawn from a study of CD8+ T cells in alopecia areata. The sorting of PBMCs gave CD4+ and CD8+ T cells. RNA was isolated and reverse transcribed to cDNA, the sequencing template. Measured with immunoSEQ multiplex PCR; TCRdb has only the in-frame clones, and not every one. This table holds 150,000 or so clones, about three fifths found once. CDR1 SGDLS and CDR2 YYNGEE come from the germline V gene. The junction had 13 bases not matched to a gene; V was cut back by 4 bases and J by 6 bases. The length of the CDR3 is 17 residues. General study findings and limits: Whereas mice showed it more clearly, TCR sharing across patients was murkier, possibly because of HLA. Lesional scalp, especially alopecia totalis/universalis, showed higher clonality than normal scalp. Scalp samples also contribute reads from the resident alphabeta T cells found in normal skin.

Sequencing was carried out using CD4+ T cells sorted from blood. The clonotype comes from a human donor in good health. This chain joins TRBV9 and TRBJ1-2; 12 nucleotides align to TRBD1. As DNA, the CDR3 is TGTGCCAGCAGCCTCCGGGACAGGGGGCTCATCCCTCATGGCTACACCTTC. It yields the protein CASSLRDRGLIPHGYTF.